This T cell receptor beta chain comes out of a study of Ad26.COV2.S vaccination and SARS-CoV-2 variants. General study results and limits: Vaccine recipients had higher spike-specific TCR breadth than placebo recipients. Breadth of non-spike TCRs did not differ between vaccinees and placebo recipients.

Treatment indicated: roughly 19 received Ad26.COV2.S at low or high dose, single or two shots; roughly five received placebo; per-sample allocation not given. The investigators took samples on day 63 after the first vaccine or placebo injection. CDR3 size: 14 residues. CDR1 SGHVS and CDR2 FNYEAQ come from the germline V gene. The junction had 8 bases not matched to a gene; V was cut back by 5 bases and J by 4 bases. In regard to this clone: The antigen remains unidentified.

The assay was immunoSEQ multiplex PCR, and TCRdb's table has in-frame clones only and misses some. The sample has about 420,000 clones; roughly 90% are singletons. The chain recombines TRBV7-6 with TRBJ2-7, with 7 bases matching TRBD1. The TCR was taken from a person between 18 and 59 years old who received the Ad26.COV2.S COVID-19 vaccine or a placebo. The material sequenced was peripheral blood, taken in a trial of Ad26.COV2.S vaccine versus placebo. CDR3 DNA: TGTGCCAGCAGCCCGCTGACAGGGCAGTACGAGCAGTACTTC. It translates to CASSPLTGQYEQYF.